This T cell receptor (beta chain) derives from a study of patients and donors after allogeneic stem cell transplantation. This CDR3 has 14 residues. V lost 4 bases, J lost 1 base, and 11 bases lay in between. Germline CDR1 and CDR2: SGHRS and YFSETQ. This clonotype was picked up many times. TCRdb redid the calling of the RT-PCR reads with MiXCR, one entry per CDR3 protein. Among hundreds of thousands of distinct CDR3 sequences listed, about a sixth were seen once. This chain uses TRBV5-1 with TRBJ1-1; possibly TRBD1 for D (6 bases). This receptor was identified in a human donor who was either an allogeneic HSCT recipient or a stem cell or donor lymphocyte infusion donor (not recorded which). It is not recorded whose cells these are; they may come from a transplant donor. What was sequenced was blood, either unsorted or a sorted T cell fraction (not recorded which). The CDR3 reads CASSPQGGNTEAFF. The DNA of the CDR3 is TGCGCCAGCAGCCCACAGGGAGGGAACACTGAAGCTTTCTTT.